This TCR beta chain was recorded in a study of blood T cells in healthy people across ages. General observations from the study: Changes seen in expanded clonotypes were possibly confounded by donor CMV status left unknown. More naive CD4+ cells and higher diversity marked long-lived donors relative to aged donors. A strong correlation was found between TCR beta diversity and the percentage of naive T cells.

This clonotype was detected ten times or more. Its matching antigen is unknown. The second PCR ran 7 to 11 cycles with a sample-barcoded 5' primer and J-beta primers. Each cDNA molecule was tagged by a template-switch adaptor that had 12 random nucleotides. TCRdb recomputed calls from the 5' RACE reads with MiXCR, one row per CDR3 protein. The table records 1.5 million to 1.8 million distinct CDR3 sequences, approximately 43% of them present only once. CDR3 length: 15 amino acids. Germline CDR1 reads SGHTA; CDR2 reads FQGNSA. V was pared by 3 bases and J by 0 bases, with 10 bases between. The V call is TRBV7-2, the J call TRBJ2-3; no firm D call. Sequenced: blood. The TCR was taken from a woman between 18 and 29 years old in good health. The CDR3 nucleotides are TGTGCCAGCAGCTTTCACGGACCTAGCACAGATACGCAGTATTTT. Translated: CASSFHGPSTDTQYF.